The clone carrying this TCR beta chain turned up a few times. Trimming stripped 2 bases from V and 2 bases from J, with 15 bases between. The germline CDR1 and CDR2 sequences are MNHEY and SVGAGI. The CDR3 runs 16 residues. The sample comes from a study of patients and donors after allogeneic stem cell transplantation. Via MiXCR, TCRdb re-called the RT-PCR reads, giving one row per CDR3 protein. This sample has about 160,000 distinct CDR3 sequences; 24% occur once, and the top ten carry more than 25%. This chain joins TRBV6-5 and TRBJ1-2, with D tentatively TRBD1 (6 bases). Sequencing was carried out using blood, either unsorted or a sorted T cell fraction (not recorded which). The sequence was obtained from a human donor who was either an allogeneic HSCT recipient or a stem cell or donor lymphocyte infusion donor (not recorded which). It is not recorded whose cells these are; they may come from a transplant donor. For the CDR3, the DNA is TGTGCCAGCAGTTACCACGGTGGGGGCAGCAACTATGGCTACACCTTC. This gives the protein CASSYHGGGSNYGYTF.